Presented here are 29 T cell receptor beta chains from one specimen sequenced in a study of beta chain features in type 1 diabetes. Expressed TCRB transcripts were sequenced, since all the RNA that had been isolated was reverse transcribed. Here immunoSEQ multiplex PCR was the method, and the copy in TCRdb shows in-frame clones only, minus some. The data contain 850,000 to 900,000 clones, 15% to 20% of them seen just once; the ten biggest clones take up 0.02% to 0.03%. Sequenced sample: naive CD4+ T cells from blood. The receptors stem from a young woman in good health.

The genes are TRBV25-1 and TRBJ1-1; the match to TRBD1 covers 8 bases. Trimming removed 8 bases from V and 5 bases from J; junction bases left unmatched: 7. The germline CDR1 and CDR2 sequences are MGHDK and SYGVNS. This CDR3 spans 13 amino acids. CDR3: CASYTRTGTEAFF. The CDR3 DNA is TGTGCCAGCTATACCAGGACAGGGACTGAAGCTTTCTTT.

The CDR3 sequence: CSVAAPSGSVYEQFF. CDR3 in DNA: TGCAGCGTTGCCGCCCCTAGCGGGAGTGTCTATGAGCAGTTCTTC. The V gene is TRBV29-1, the J gene TRBJ2-1, with 10 bases identical to TRBD2. Germline values: CDR1 SQVTM, CDR2 ANQGSEA. The V gene end was trimmed by 4 bases and the J gene end by 8 bases; junction bases not matched to a gene: 11. This CDR3 is built from 15 residues.

The chain is built from TRBV9 and TRBJ2-1; 8 nucleotides match TRBD2. V was pared by 2 bases and J by 9 bases, with 13 bases of the junction left unmatched. Germline V lookup: CDR1 SGDLS, CDR2 YYNGEE. This CDR3 has 16 residues. The CDR3 sequence: CASSVAGTSGLGEQFF. The CDR3 region has the DNA TGTGCCAGCAGCGTGGCTGGGACTAGTGGACTCGGTGAGCAGTTCTTC.

In its sample, this clone was seen a few times. The genes are TRBV29-1 and TRBJ2-7; tentatively, D is TRBD2 (6 bases). CDR1 is SQVTM and CDR2 is ANQGSEA in the germline V gene. The CDR3 runs 13 residues. The ends were cut back, 6 bases at V and 3 bases at J, with 15 bases in the middle. The CDR3, as DNA: TGCAGCGTCCGCCGCGGGATTAACTACGAGCAGTACTTC. Translation: CSVRRGINYEQYF.

A few counts support this clone. The chain has TRBV5-4 and TRBJ2-1, with D maybe TRBD1 (6 bases). V dropped 3 bases and J dropped 2 bases, with 12 bases sitting between them. The CDR3 is made up of 15 amino acids. Per germline, CDR1 SGHNT and CDR2 YYREEE (reference sequence). CDR3 coding DNA: TGTGCCAGCAGCTGGGGGCAGGGGACCTACAATGAGCAGTTCTTC. Translated: CASSWGQGTYNEQFF.

This clone was seen a handful of times. The chain employs TRBV7-2 and TRBJ1-5, with D tentatively TRBD1 (5 bases). Per germline, CDR1 SGHTA and CDR2 FQGNSA. Trimming took off 7 bases at V and 5 bases at J, with 15 bases between the two ends. This CDR3 has 14 residues. CDR3 sequence: CASTKGQGDQPQHF. The DNA for the CDR3 is TGTGCCAGCACCAAAGGGCAGGGCGATCAGCCCCAGCATTTT.

This clone was observed a handful of times. CDR3 loop: CASSPGRTGDYEQYF. The CDR3 DNA reads as TGTGCCAGCTCACCAGGTCGGACAGGGGACTACGAGCAGTACTTC. The chain has TRBV18 and TRBJ2-7; 9 bases are a match to TRBD1. The CDR3 spans 15 residues. Germline V lookup: CDR1 KGHSH, CDR2 LQKENI. V shed 2 bases, J shed 3 bases, and the junction held 5 bases outside the gene matches.

This clone was observed a few times. The V and J genes are TRBV27 and TRBJ2-2; the D gene is possibly TRBD1 (6 bases). The V end was cut by 7 bases, the J end by 7 bases, with 31 bases between. Germline V CDR1 and CDR2: MNHEY, SMNVEV (reference sequence). This CDR3 is built from 19 residues. The CDR3 DNA sequence: TGTGCCAGCAAGGGGGAATATGACGGGACCGTTTCCCTGGGCGGGGAGCTGTTTTTT. Translated, it gives CASKGEYDGTVSLGGELFF.

The sample holds a few counts of this clone. The chain has TRBV11-1 and TRBJ2-5; 7 nucleotides line up with TRBD1. V was pared by 5 bases and J by 4 bases, with 13 bases of the junction left unmatched. Per the germline V gene, CDR1 is SGHAT and CDR2 is FQDESV (reference sequence). This CDR3 has 16 amino acids. The CDR3 coding sequence is TGTGCCAGCAGCATCCACACGGGACAGAGCGGAGAGACCCAGTACTTC. Residues: CASSIHTGQSGETQYF.

The table lists this clone with a few counts. The chain carries TRBV28 and TRBJ2-1; 8 bases line up with TRBD1. Germline V CDR1 and CDR2: MDHEN, SYDVKM. The CDR3 loop spans 14 amino acids. Trimming removed 6 bases from V and 8 bases from J; junction bases left unmatched: 9. CDR3 region: CASSPGTGRDEQFF. In DNA form, the CDR3 reads TGTGCCAGCAGCCCCGGGACAGGACGGGATGAGCAGTTCTTC.

This clone has a handful of counts. This sequence joins TRBV7-2 and TRBJ1-2; D gene uncertain. Trimming took 4 bases from V and 7 from J, leaving 22 bases between them. The V gene's germline CDR1 is SGHTA and CDR2 FQGNSA. The CDR3 is made up of 16 amino acids. Here the CDR3 reads CASSSSYQSISSGYTF. DNA for the CDR3: TGTGCCAGCAGCTCATCCTACCAGAGTATAAGTAGTGGCTACACCTTC.

The chain links TRBV27 to TRBJ2-3, with 11 bases matching TRBD2. In germline, CDR1 is MNHEY, CDR2 SMNVEV (reference sequence). The CDR3 is 14 residues long. The V segment lost 9 bases and the J segment 3 bases; nucleotides outside the gene matches: 5. The CDR3 DNA reads TGTGCCAGTCGACTAGCGGGAATGACAGATACGCAGTATTTT. Translating gives CASRLAGMTDTQYF.

In nucleotides, the CDR3 is TGTGCCAGCAGTGACGGGAAACCTGGAAACACCATATATTTT. Translation gives CASSDGKPGNTIYF. V and J are TRBV6-1 and TRBJ1-3; the D is unclear. CDR1 and CDR2 from the germline V gene are MNHNS and SASEGT. V was cut by 3 bases and J by 2 bases, with 8 bases left in between. The CDR3 totals 14 residues.

The rearrangement joins TRBV27 to TRBJ2-2, with D unresolved. Between the trimmed V and J ends, which lost 5 bases and 10 bases, there was a span of 14 bases. CDR1 is MNHEY and CDR2 is SMNVEV in the germline V gene (reference sequence). This CDR3 is built from 13 residues. CDR3 nucleotides: TGTGCCAGCAGTGTTCTATCCGGTCTGGAGCTGTTTTTT. Residues: CASSVLSGLELFF.

This clone was observed a few times. The chain uses TRBV18 and TRBJ2-1; a weak D match, TRBD2 (5 bases). Germline-derived CDR1 and CDR2 are KGHSH and LQKENI. V was cut by 3 bases and J by 2 bases, with 11 bases left in between. CDR3 length: 15 residues. In DNA form, the CDR3 reads TGTGCCAGCTCACCCACTGTGACTACCTACAATGAGCAGTTCTTC. It codes for CASSPTVTTYNEQFF. The entire variable domain, with the rest obtained from reference TRBV18 and TRBJ2-1, is as follows: NAGVMQNPRHLVRRRGQEARLRCSPMKGHSHVYWYRQLPEEGLKFMVYLQKENIIDESGMPKERFSAEFPKEGPSILRIQQVVRGDSAAYFCASSPTVTTYNEQFFGPGTRLTVL.

This clone was seen more than once but under ten times. The rearrangement links TRBV4-2 to TRBJ2-7; TRBD1 matches at 7 bases. Germline V lookup: CDR1 LGHNA, CDR2 YNFKEQ. The CDR3 runs 17 residues. The V and J ends lost 0 bases and 5 bases, in that order; junction bases with no gene match: 13. Here the CDR3 DNA reads TGTGCCAGCAGCCAAGATTTCAGGGGGAGAGGCCTGAACGAGCAGTACTTC. This translates into CASSQDFRGRGLNEQYF.

The chain carries TRBV7-2 and TRBJ2-5, with a possible D match to TRBD2 (5 bases). The ends were cut back, 2 bases at V and 1 base at J, with 11 bases in the middle. The CDR3 length is 15 residues. Looked up from germline, CDR1 is SGHTA and CDR2 is FQGNSA. In DNA, the CDR3 is TGTGCCAGCAGCTTAAGGTGGGAGTTCCAAGAGACCCAGTACTTC. Residues: CASSLRWEFQETQYF.

The chain couples TRBV19 to TRBJ2-6; D gene unclear. V was trimmed by 7 bases and J by 0 bases, leaving 7 bases between them. The CDR3 has 14 residues. Germline values: CDR1 LNHDA, CDR2 SQIVND (reference sequence). The CDR3 protein is CASKVRSGANVLTF. CDR3 in DNA: TGTGCCAGTAAGGTACGCTCTGGGGCCAACGTCCTGACTTTC. The full variable domain, with the rest looked up from reference TRBV19 and TRBJ2-6, is DGGITQSPKYLFRKEGQNVTLSCEQNLNHDAMYWYRQDPGQGLRLIYYSQIVNDFQKGDIAEGYSVSREKKESFPLTVTSAQKNPTAFYLCASKVRSGANVLTFGAGSRLTVL.

This clone was counted a few times. The V call is TRBV6-6, the J call TRBJ2-7, with a weak D call TRBD1 (6 bases). The germline V gene encodes CDR1 MNHNY and CDR2 SVGAGI (reference sequence). Trimming took 7 bases from V and 5 from J, leaving 9 bases between them. The CDR3 has 11 amino acids. For the CDR3, the DNA is TGTGCCAGCACAGGGGTACACGAGCAGTACTTC. Translation: CASTGVHEQYF.

The chain joins TRBV20-1 to TRBJ1-1; D is uncertain. The CDR3 sequence is 11 residues long. Trimming removed 8 bases from V and 4 bases from J, with 11 bases in between. Germline CDR1 and CDR2: DFQATT and SNEGSKA (reference sequence). CDR3 residues: CSPNEGTEAFF. CDR3 nucleotides: TGCAGTCCCAATGAGGGCACTGAAGCTTTCTTT.

This clone has only a few counts. The chain recombines TRBV7-2 with TRBJ2-1; D gene uncertain. The CDR3 consists of 14 residues. The germline gives CDR1 SGHTA, CDR2 FQGNSA. The V and J ends lost 5 bases and 4 bases respectively, with 12 bases between them. CDR3 region: CASSLMVGYNEQFF. The CDR3 nucleotides are TGTGCCAGCAGCCTTATGGTGGGTTACAATGAGCAGTTCTTC.

This clone was detected only a few times. The CDR3 reads CASSLVRGATDTQYF. DNA for the CDR3: TGCGCCAGCAGCTTGGTGAGGGGGGCAACAGATACGCAGTATTTT. The chain combines TRBV5-1 with TRBJ2-3; either TRBD1 or TRBD2 may fit D (6 bases each). Germline V gene lookup returns CDR1 SGHRS and CDR2 YFSETQ. V gave up 0 bases and J gave up 3 bases, with 11 bases separating them. This CDR3 comprises 15 residues.

This chain links TRBV20-1 with TRBJ2-3; tentative D call: TRBD1 (6 bases). Germline CDR1 DFQATT, CDR2 SNEGSKA (reference sequence). This CDR3 region has 11 residues. V lost 5 bases to trimming and J lost 6 bases, with 9 bases between them. CDR3 residues: CSAGTLDTQYF. CDR3 nucleotide sequence: TGCAGTGCTGGGACACTCGATACGCAGTATTTT.

This clone was counted only a few times. V and J are TRBV9 and TRBJ2-3; D remains unclear. This CDR3 has 13 residues. Looked up from germline, CDR1 is SGDLS and CDR2 is YYNGEE. Trimming removed 0 bases at V and 0 bases at J, with 2 bases between. The CDR3 sequence is CASSVGSTDTQYF. The DNA for the CDR3 is TGTGCCAGCAGCGTAGGAAGCACAGATACGCAGTATTTT.

There are a few counts of this clone. The V gene is TRBV5-1, the J gene TRBJ1-1; maybe TRBD1 (6 bases). Germline CDR1 SGHRS, CDR2 YFSETQ. The CDR3 loop spans 15 amino acids. Deletions cut 4 bases from V and 0 bases from J, with 13 bases between. The DNA for the CDR3 is TGCGCCAGCAGCCCTTCGGGACATATGAACACTGAAGCTTTCTTT. This gives the protein CASSPSGHMNTEAFF.

This clone appeared a few times. The chain uses TRBV7-3 and TRBJ2-2; 8 bases align to TRBD2. This CDR3 has 15 amino acids. The V gene end was trimmed by 3 bases and the J gene end by 5 bases; junction bases not matched to a gene: 5. CDR1 is SGHTA, CDR2 FQGTGA, per germline. CDR3 bases: TGTGCCAGCAGCTTGGGACTAGGGGGTACCGGGGAGCTGTTTTTT. It encodes CASSLGLGGTGELFF.

There are a few counts of this clone. This chain connects TRBV19 to TRBJ2-6; D is unclear. CDR3 length equals 16 residues. Germline CDR1 LNHDA, CDR2 SQIVND (reference sequence). Deletions cut 7 bases from V and 0 bases from J, with 13 bases between. The CDR3 region is CASNPSRPSGANVLTF. In DNA, the CDR3 is TGTGCCAGTAACCCGAGCAGACCCTCTGGGGCCAACGTCCTGACTTTC.

There are a few counts of this clone. A read error may explain this, as a much larger clone is one base away. Other nucleotide sequences from this sample produce the same CDR3. The chain carries TRBV7-9 and TRBJ2-5; D gene uncertain. The ends were cut back, 0 bases at V and 5 bases at J, with 1 base in the middle. The CDR3 length is 11 residues. Germline CDR1 and CDR2: SEHNR and FQNEAQ (reference sequence). DNA for the CDR3: TGTGCCAGCAGCTTAGCGGAGACCCAGTACTTC. Amino acid sequence: CASSLAETQYF.

This clone was counted a single time. The rearrangement joins TRBV28 to TRBJ1-2, with D maybe TRBD1 (6 bases). Trimming cost V 8 bases and J 9 bases, with 16 bases left between them. The CDR3 contains 12 residues. Germline V gene data show CDR1 as MDHEN and CDR2 as SYDVKM. The CDR3 DNA follows: TGTGCCAGCCAAATACAGGGTCACCGCTACACCTTC. This sequence encodes CASQIQGHRYTF.